The 6 T cell receptor beta chains below come from one sample, sequenced in a study of chemoradiotherapy in HPV16-positive cancers. The data were produced by immunoSEQ multiplex PCR, yet TCRdb's version contains in-frame clones alone and is incomplete. The sample includes tens of thousands of clones, roughly 86% of them seen just once. Here the sequenced sample was blood, taken from a patient who underwent chemoradiotherapy. Receptors were obtained from a human donor with HPV-associated anogenital cancer.

The chain combines TRBV10-2 with TRBJ1-1, with 7 bases aligning to TRBD1. Per germline, CDR1 WSHSY and CDR2 SAAADI. The V segment lost 6 bases and the J segment 8 bases; nucleotides outside the gene matches: 6. The CDR3 has 12 amino acids. In nucleotides, the CDR3 is TGCGCCAGCAGAACAGGGGCTCAGGAAGCTTTCTTT. Amino acid sequence: CASRTGAQEAFF.

In its sample, this clone was seen a few times. The CDR3 sequence is CASRSSGGAGAETQYF. CDR3 sequence (DNA): TGTGCCAGCAGATCTAGCGGGGGCGCCGGCGCGGAGACCCAGTACTTC. The J gene is TRBJ2-5, the V gene TRBV2; 10 positions agree with TRBD2. The CDR3 runs to 16 residues. Germline CDR1 is SNHLY and CDR2 is FYNNEI. V lost 6 bases and J lost 5; bases outside the gene matches: 12.

The DNA of the CDR3 is TGTGCCAGCAGACTAGCGGGGGGTCCCACAGATACGCAGTATTTT. The encoded protein is CASRLAGGPTDTQYF. The chain carries TRBV7-2 and TRBJ2-3; 12 bases are a match to TRBD2. Germline-derived CDR1 and CDR2 are SGHTA and FQGNSA. V shed 6 bases and J 2 bases; nucleotides not matched to a gene: 3. This CDR3 comprises 15 residues.

The chain is built from TRBV19 and TRBJ1-2, with 8 bases aligning to TRBD1. The germline CDR1 and CDR2 sequences are LNHDA and SQIVND (reference sequence). The trim removed 5 bases at V and 6 bases at J, leaving 8 bases unmatched. This CDR3 has 14 residues. The CDR3 loop is CASSDTTGVNGYTF. As DNA, the CDR3 is TGTGCCAGTAGTGATACGACAGGGGTTAATGGCTACACCTTC.

The table lists this clone with a count of one. The chain employs TRBV6-5 and TRBJ2-7, with TRBD1 identical over 7 bases. Germline lookup yields CDR1 MNHEY and CDR2 SVGAGI. The CDR3 covers 14 residues. With V trimmed by 9 bases and J by 2 bases, 10 bases remained unmatched. Here the CDR3 reads CASRKTGLAYEQYF. CDR3 nucleotides: TGTGCCAGTAGAAAGACAGGGTTGGCCTACGAGCAGTACTTC.

The chain links TRBV19 to TRBJ1-5; D ambiguous. Germline-derived CDR1 and CDR2 are LNHDA and SQIVND (reference sequence). Trimming took off 3 bases at V and 1 base at J, with 7 bases between the two ends. The CDR3 is 14 residues long. CDR3 nucleotide sequence: TGTGCCAGTAGTATCAATCTCAGCAATCAGCCCCAGCATTTT. It translates to CASSINLSNQPQHF.